This record covers a single T cell receptor beta chain. Per the germline V gene, CDR1 is SGHTA and CDR2 is FQGNSA. V lost 6 bases, J lost 3 bases, and 16 bases lay in between. The CDR3 loop spans 15 amino acids. The data derive from a study of shared clonotypes between healthy human individuals. DNA at approximately 200 ng, around 30,000 T cell genomes, went into sorted-subset replicate PCRs. Authors' data handling: ImmunoSEQ yielded junction-only sequences lacking quality scores, so filtering differed. Libraries were prepared by immunoSEQ multiplex PCR; TCRdb keeps only in-frame clonotypes and omits some of them. That table gives V, J and clone size, and the DNA gave D and trimming. The sample shows about 1.1 million clones, approximately 80% of them seen only once.

This chain uses TRBV7-2 with TRBJ2-3, with a weak D call TRBD2 (5 bases). The sample comprised memory CD4+ T cells from PBMCs. Subset indicated: CD45RA-negative fraction. The clonotype originates from a man aged 18 to 30 in good health. Some clones in this sample may be carry-over from other donors' samples. The CDR3 sequence is CASRLVAGRTDTQYF. The CDR3 DNA reads TGTGCCAGCAGACTCGTGGCGGGCAGGACAGATACGCAGTATTTT.